The rows below give T cell receptor beta chains drawn from one sample of a study of T cells after somatic rescue of genetic block. The repertoire was sequenced with immunoSEQ multiplex PCR; TCRdb's copy has only in-frame clones and lacks some. Of over 9,500 clones listed, roughly 70% were seen once; the top ten hold 22%. The sequencing sample was made of peripheral blood mononuclear cells (PBMCs). These receptors all come from a boy between 10 and 17 years old. Both conserved end residues are part of each CDR3. The D gene is left open where the match is weak.

j_call d_call v_call cdr3_aa
TRBJ2-2 NA TRBV6-6 CASSSWGNTGELFF
TRBJ1-1 TRBD1 TRBV2 CASSGTGGTVAFF
TRBJ2-7 TRBD1 TRBV10-3 CAISKNSGTGAYEQYF
TRBJ1-3 NA TRBV12-5 CASGLVNTIYF
TRBJ2-5 TRBD2 TRBV6-5 CASTSGGSDETQYF
TRBJ1-1 TRBD1 TRBV4-2 CASSQSRTGTEAFF
TRBJ2-1 NA TRBV5-1 CASSLSVASYNEQFF
TRBJ2-3 NA TRBV7-9 CASSPRGAFTDTQYF
TRBJ2-1 TRBD1 TRBV9 CASSADRGRYNEQFF
TRBJ1-2 NA TRBV12-5 CASGLTGGYGYTF
TRBJ2-5 NA TRBV6-5 CASSRQGVVGETQYF
TRBJ1-2 TRBD1 TRBV7-9 CASSYPRQGASNYGYTF
TRBJ1-1 TRBD1 TRBV10-3 CAISGTDQTFF
TRBJ2-5 NA TRBV10-1 CAGKETQYF
TRBJ1-3 NA TRBV5-8 CASRPQEIGNTIYF
TRBJ2-1 NA TRBV10-3 CAISSREGESSSYNEQFF
TRBJ1-3 NA TRBV2 CASSGTFWGNTIYF
TRBJ1-1 NA TRBV27 CASSLWGTAEAFF
TRBJ2-7 NA TRBV29-1 CSVEGAFGGPSYEQYF
TRBJ2-3 NA TRBV11-1 CASCGYPTDTQYF
TRBJ1-1 NA TRBV9 CASSALTANTEAFF
TRBJ2-7 TRBD1 TRBV11-2 CASSWDRANYEQYF
TRBJ2-6 NA TRBV14 CASSHLASGANVLTF
TRBJ1-6 TRBD1 TRBV2 CASKPGQPSNSPLHF
TRBJ2-7 NA TRBV2 CASTAAAYEQYF
TRBJ1-2 TRBD1 TRBV6-5 CASSYSGTANYGYTF
TRBJ2-7 NA TRBV11-2 CASSFIDEQYF
TRBJ2-5 NA TRBV28 CASMRAGSPQETQYF
TRBJ2-1 NA TRBV28 CASSPTGGPYNEQFF
TRBJ2-3 TRBD1 TRBV6-6 CASGQGVGDTQYF
TRBJ2-5 NA TRBV28 CASSSAGPRSQYF
TRBJ2-6 TRBD1 TRBV7-3 CASSRVQTGAAISGANVLTF
TRBJ2-7 NA TRBV27 CASTLHGEQYF
TRBJ1-1 NA TRBV6-4 CASSANPHGGDTEAFF
TRBJ2-1 NA TRBV7-3 CASSFGRGTTPGNEQFF
TRBJ1-5 TRBD1 TRBV7-3 CASSFTGDHSNQPQHF
TRBJ1-1 NA TRBV18 CASLQTNTEAFF
TRBJ2-3 NA TRBV10-3 CAIGGTDTQYF
TRBJ1-2 TRBD1 TRBV14 CASSQDTRTGSLYGYTF
TRBJ2-7 NA TRBV19 CASRGIYEQYF
TRBJ1-3 TRBD1 TRBV4-1 CASSQGDSPFSGNTIYF
TRBJ2-3 TRBD2 TRBV19 CASSIASGSTDTQYF
TRBJ2-2 NA TRBV2 CATLSERSFTGELFF